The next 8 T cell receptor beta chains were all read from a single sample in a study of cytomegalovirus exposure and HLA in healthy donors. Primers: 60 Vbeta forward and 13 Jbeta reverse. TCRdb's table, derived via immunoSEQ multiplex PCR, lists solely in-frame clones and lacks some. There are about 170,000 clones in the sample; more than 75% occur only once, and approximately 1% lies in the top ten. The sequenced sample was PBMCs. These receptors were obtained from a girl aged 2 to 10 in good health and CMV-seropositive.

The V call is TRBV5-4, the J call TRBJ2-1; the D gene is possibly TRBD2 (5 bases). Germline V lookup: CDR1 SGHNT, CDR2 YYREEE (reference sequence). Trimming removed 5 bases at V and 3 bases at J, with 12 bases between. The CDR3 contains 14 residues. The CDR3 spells CASSWPRDYNEQFF. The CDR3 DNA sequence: TGTGCCAGCAGTTGGCCGAGGGACTACAATGAGCAGTTCTTC.

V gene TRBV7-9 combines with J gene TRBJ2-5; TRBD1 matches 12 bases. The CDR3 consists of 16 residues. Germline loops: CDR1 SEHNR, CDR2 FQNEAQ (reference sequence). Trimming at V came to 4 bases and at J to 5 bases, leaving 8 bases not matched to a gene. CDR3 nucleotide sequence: TGTGCCAGCAGCTCTATCCGGGACAGGGGGCAGGAGACCCAGTACTTC. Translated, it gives CASSSIRDRGQETQYF.

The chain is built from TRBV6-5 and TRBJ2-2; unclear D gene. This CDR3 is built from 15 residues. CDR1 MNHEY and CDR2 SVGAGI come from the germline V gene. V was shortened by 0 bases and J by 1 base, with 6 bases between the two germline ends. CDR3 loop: CASSYSRQNTGELFF. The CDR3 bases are TGTGCCAGCAGTTACTCGCGGCAGAACACCGGGGAGCTGTTTTTT.

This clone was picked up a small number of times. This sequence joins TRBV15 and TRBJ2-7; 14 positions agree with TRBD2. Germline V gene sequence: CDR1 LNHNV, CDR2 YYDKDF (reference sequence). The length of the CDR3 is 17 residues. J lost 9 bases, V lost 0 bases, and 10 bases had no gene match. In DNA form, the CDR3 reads TGTGCCACCAGCAGAGAGATGGCGACTAGCGGGAGGGGGGGGCAGTACTTC. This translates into CATSREMATSGRGGQYF. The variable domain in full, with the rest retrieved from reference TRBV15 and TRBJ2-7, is DAMVIQNPRYQVTQFGKPVTLSCSQTLNHNVMYWYQQKSSQAPKLLFHYYDKDFNNEADTPDNFQSRRPNTSFCFLDIRSPGLGDTAMYLCATSREMATSGRGGQYFGPGTRLTVT.

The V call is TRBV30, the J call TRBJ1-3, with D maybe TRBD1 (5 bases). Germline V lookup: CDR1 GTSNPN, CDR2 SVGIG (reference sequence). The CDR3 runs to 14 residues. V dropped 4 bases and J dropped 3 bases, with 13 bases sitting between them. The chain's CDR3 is CAWTGGASGNTIYF. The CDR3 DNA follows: TGTGCCTGGACGGGCGGGGCGAGTGGAAACACCATATATTTT.

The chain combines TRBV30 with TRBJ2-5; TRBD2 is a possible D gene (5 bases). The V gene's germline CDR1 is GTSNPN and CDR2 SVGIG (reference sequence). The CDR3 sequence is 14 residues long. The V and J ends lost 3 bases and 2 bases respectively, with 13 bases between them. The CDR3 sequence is CAWSRGQPQETQYF. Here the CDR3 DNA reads TGTGCCTGGAGCCGAGGGCAGCCACAAGAGACCCAGTACTTC.

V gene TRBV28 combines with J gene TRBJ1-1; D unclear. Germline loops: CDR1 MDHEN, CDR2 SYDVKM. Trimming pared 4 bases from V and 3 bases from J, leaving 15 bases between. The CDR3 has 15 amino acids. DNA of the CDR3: TGTGCCAGCAGTTCGCGGGAGGGTCGGGACACTGAAGCTTTCTTT. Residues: CASSSREGRDTEAFF. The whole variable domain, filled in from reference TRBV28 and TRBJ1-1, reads DVKVTQSSRYLVKRTGEKVFLECVQDMDHENMFWYRQDPGLGLRLIYFSYDVKMKEKGDIPEGYSVSREKKERFSLILESASTNQTSMYLCASSSREGRDTEAFFGQGTRLTVV.

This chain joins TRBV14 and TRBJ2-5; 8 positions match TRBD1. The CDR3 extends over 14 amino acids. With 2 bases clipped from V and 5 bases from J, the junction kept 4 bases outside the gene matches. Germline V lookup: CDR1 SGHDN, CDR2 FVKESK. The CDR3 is CASSQRRDRETQYF. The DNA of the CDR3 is TGTGCCAGCAGCCAACGCAGGGACAGGGAGACCCAGTACTTC.